The table lists the clone carrying this T cell receptor (beta chain) with a few counts. What it binds is unknown. These data belong to a study of cytomegalovirus exposure and HLA in healthy donors. Regarding the study as a whole: Earlier results showed most TCR beta V segments being productive about 87% or about 30% of the time. An analysis was carried out later, and it reportedly showed fewer N-insertions in an Asian-associated ancestry cluster than the approximately 670-donor mean.

With 60 Vbeta and 13 Jbeta primers, the PCR was carried out. The table came from immunoSEQ multiplex PCR; TCRdb's copy has only in-frame clones and leaves some out. The table shows approximately 190,000 clones, with over 70% occurring only once. Germline V CDR1 and CDR2: SGHTA, FQGTGA. V was trimmed by 8 bases and J by 2 bases, leaving 7 bases between them. The CDR3 spans 13 residues. Each donor was healthy, and each was a bone marrow donor. This sequence originates from a man in his fifties or sixties in good health and CMV-seronegative. The chain has TRBV7-3 and TRBJ2-6, with a tentative D call TRBD2 (5 bases). What was sequenced was PBMCs. CDR3: CASSGTGANVLTF. The CDR3 DNA sequence: TGTGCCAGCTCGGGGACTGGGGCCAACGTCCTGACTTTC.